This T cell receptor (beta chain) is from a study of T-cell reconstitution after alpha-beta-depleted transplantation in children (dated by TCRdb to between 2015 and 2016). In the study overall: The study quantitatively tracked T-cell immune reconstitution after TCRalphabeta/CD19-depleted allogeneic hematopoietic cell transplantation in children using TCR repertoire profiling. The investigation overall reported the following: Hyperexpanded clone frequencies declined over subsequent months; after one year, T-cell counts and TCRbeta diversity were mostly attributed to newly produced T cells. Apparently early alphabetaT-cell count recovery about two months after transplant reportedly relied on only several hundred rapidly expanded clones derived from non-depleted graft cells. In some patients, the high TCRbeta diversity seen at day 60 was put down to recipient T cells and intrathymic progenitors that had survived conditioning.

What this sample's treatment or condition label stands for: allogeneic hematopoietic cell transplantation with graft depleted of TCRalphabeta T cells and CD19 B cells. TCRalphabeta/CD19-depleted allogeneic hematopoietic cell grafts were given to the transplant recipients, all of whom were children. A word on this clonotype: Its antigen remains unidentified. No qualities accompany the bases; no much larger clone lies one base away.

The CDR3 spans 15 residues, from the cysteine through the phenylalanine. Only the CDR3 DNA stays, 45 bases, in frame from base 1. CDR1 is given as SEHNR and CDR2 as FQNEAQ, both from the germline V gene (reference sequence). V has 4 bases trimmed and J has 0 bases trimmed; junction bases matching no gene number 2. To prepare the library, PCR was applied. TCRdb lists the instrument as Illumina HiSeq 2500. TCR library preparation used molecular barcoding, with unique molecular identifiers applied to normalize quantification of the TCRbeta repertoire. Using fastp at Q25 and MiXCR, TCRdb reprocessed the public reads and kept productive beta chains. CDR3 protein sequences are deduplicated, and each keeps its most common genes and DNA. For this sample the table gives around 490,000 distinct CDR3 sequences, of which approximately 10% were detected only once. Around 13% of the sample is in the top ten clones.

This sequence was found in a female patient under 10 years old who had a stem cell transplant for aplastic anemia, so the T cells may come from the graft donor. The V gene is TRBV7-9 and the J gene is TRBJ2-7, with 11 junctional bases fitting TRBD2. Source: PBMCs, mostly from graft donor cells, taken 180 days after TCRalphabeta/CD19-depleted stem cell transplant. The DNA is TGTGCCAGCAGCTATACTAGCGGGAGCTCCTACGAGCAGTACTTC. This yields the protein CASSYTSGSSYEQYF.